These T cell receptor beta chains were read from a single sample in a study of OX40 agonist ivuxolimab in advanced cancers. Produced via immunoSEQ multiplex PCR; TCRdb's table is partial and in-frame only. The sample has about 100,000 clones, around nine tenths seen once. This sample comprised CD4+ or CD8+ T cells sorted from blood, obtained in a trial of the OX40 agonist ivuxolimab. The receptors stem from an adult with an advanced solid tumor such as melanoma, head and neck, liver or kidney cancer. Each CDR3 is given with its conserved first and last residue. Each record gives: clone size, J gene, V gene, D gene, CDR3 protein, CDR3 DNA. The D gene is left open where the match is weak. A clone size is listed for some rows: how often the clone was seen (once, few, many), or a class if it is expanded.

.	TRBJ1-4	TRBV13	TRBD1	CASSLTGPNEKLFF	TGTGCCAGCAGCCTGACAGGGCCTAATGAAAAACTGTTTTTT
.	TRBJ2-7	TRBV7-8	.	CASSLNGYEQYF	TGTGCCAGCAGCTTAAACGGGTACGAGCAGTACTTC
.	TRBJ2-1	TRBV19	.	CASSQGDYYEQFF	TGTGCCAGTAGTCAGGGAGACTATTATGAGCAGTTCTTC
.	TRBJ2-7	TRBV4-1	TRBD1	CASSQEPQGSREQYF	TGCGCCAGCAGCCAAGAACCACAGGGGTCTCGCGAGCAGTACTTC
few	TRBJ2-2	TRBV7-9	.	CASSLADSTGELFF	TGTGCCAGCAGCTTAGCGGACAGCACCGGGGAGCTGTTTTTT
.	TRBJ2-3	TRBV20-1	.	CSATRTDTQYF	TGCAGTGCTACCAGGACAGATACGCAGTATTTT
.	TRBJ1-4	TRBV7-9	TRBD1	CASNSTIRQGNEKLFF	TGTGCCAGCAACTCCACCATTCGACAGGGTAATGAAAAACTGTTTTTT
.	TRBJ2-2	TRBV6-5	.	CASSYSRNTGELFF	TGTGCCAGCAGTTACTCGCGGAACACCGGGGAGCTGTTTTTT
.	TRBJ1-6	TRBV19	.	CASSLGHRGSSYNSPLHF	TGTGCCAGTAGTTTGGGGCACCGGGGTAGCTCCTATAATTCACCCCTCCACTTT
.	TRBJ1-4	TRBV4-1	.	CASSPTGRVEEKLFF	TGCGCCAGCAGCCCTACGGGGAGGGTTGAAGAAAAACTGTTTTTT
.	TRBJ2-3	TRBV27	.	CASNRGQGGDTQYF	TGTGCCAGCAACCGGGGGCAGGGAGGAGATACGCAGTATTTT
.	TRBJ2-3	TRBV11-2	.	CASSFVGRTDTQYF	TGTGCCAGCAGCTTTGTGGGCCGCACAGATACGCAGTATTTT
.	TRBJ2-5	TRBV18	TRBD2	CASSPGLAGQETQYF	TGTGCCAGCTCACCGGGCCTAGCGGGACAAGAGACCCAGTACTTC
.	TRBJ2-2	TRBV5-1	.	CASSLGPTGELFF	TGCGCCAGCAGCTTGGGCCCCACCGGGGAGCTGTTTTTT
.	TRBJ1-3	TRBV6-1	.	CASSRRGEAGNTIYF	TGTGCCAGCAGCAGAAGGGGGGAAGCTGGAAACACCATATATTTT
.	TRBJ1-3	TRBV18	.	CASSPGRSGNTIYF	TGTGCCAGCTCACCGGGTCGCTCTGGAAACACCATATATTTT
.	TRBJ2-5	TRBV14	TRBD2	CASSQTLAGEETQYF	TGTGCCAGCAGCCAAACTTTAGCGGGGGAAGAGACCCAGTACTTC
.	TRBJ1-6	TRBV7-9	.	CASSQDTYNSPLHF	TGTGCCAGCAGTCAAGACACATATAATTCACCCCTCCACTTT
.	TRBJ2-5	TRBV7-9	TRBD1	CASSSRQGVSQETQYF	TGTGCCAGCAGCTCCAGACAGGGAGTATCACAAGAGACCCAGTACTTC
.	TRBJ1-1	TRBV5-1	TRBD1	CASSPVPSGTGGGEAFF	TGCGCCAGCAGCCCCGTACCTTCCGGGACAGGGGGTGGTGAAGCTTTCTTT
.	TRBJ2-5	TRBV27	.	CASSDSGLQETQYF	TGTGCCAGCAGTGATAGCGGACTACAAGAGACCCAGTACTTC
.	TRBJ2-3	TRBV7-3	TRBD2	CASSLTFLAGASTDTQYF	TGTGCCAGCAGCTTAACGTTCCTAGCGGGGGCTAGCACAGATACGCAGTATTTT
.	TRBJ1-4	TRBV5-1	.	CASSLDGSTNEKLFF	TGCGCCAGCAGCTTGGACGGATCAACTAATGAAAAACTGTTTTTT
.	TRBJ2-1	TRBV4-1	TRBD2	CASSQEPTSGYNEQFF	TGCGCCAGCAGCCAAGAGCCGACTAGCGGTTACAATGAGCAGTTCTTC
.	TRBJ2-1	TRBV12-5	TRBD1	CASGFGTVSYNEQFF	TGTGCTAGTGGTTTCGGGACAGTTTCCTACAATGAGCAGTTCTTC
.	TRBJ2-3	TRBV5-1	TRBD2	CASSLSPSLAGGRIDTQYF	TGCGCCAGCAGCTTGTCCCCTTCCCTAGCGGGGGGGAGGATAGATACGCAGTATTTT
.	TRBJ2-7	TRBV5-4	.	CASFDREGAYEQYF	TGTGCCAGCTTCGACAGGGAGGGAGCCTACGAGCAGTACTTC
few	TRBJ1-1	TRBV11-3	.	CASIKDRVNTEAFF	TGTGCCAGCATCAAGGACAGAGTGAACACTGAAGCTTTCTTT
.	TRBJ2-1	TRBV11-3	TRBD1	CASSLGPGTGGENEQFF	TGTGCCAGCAGCTTGGGGCCCGGGACAGGGGGCGAGAATGAGCAGTTCTTC
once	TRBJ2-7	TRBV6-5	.	CASSRDFRGYEQYF	TGTGCCAGCAGCCGGGACTTCCGGGGTTACGAGCAGTACTTC
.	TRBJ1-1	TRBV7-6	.	CASSLATGNTEAFF	TGTGCCAGCAGCTTAGCGACAGGGAACACTGAAGCTTTCTTT
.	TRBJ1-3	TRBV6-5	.	CASSNTAGGNTIYF	TGTGCCAGCAGTAATACAGCAGGAGGAAACACCATATATTTT
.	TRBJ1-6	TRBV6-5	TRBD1	CASSYSKGQGNSPLHF	TGTGCCAGCAGTTACTCGAAAGGACAGGGTAATTCACCCCTCCACTTT
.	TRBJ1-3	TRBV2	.	CASSQTGVGNTIYF	TGTGCCAGCAGTCAGACGGGAGTGGGAAACACCATATATTTT
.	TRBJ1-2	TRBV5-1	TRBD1	CASSLGQGLGGYTF	TGCGCCAGCAGCTTGGGACAGGGGTTGGGTGGCTACACCTTC
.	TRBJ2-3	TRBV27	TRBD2	CASSLNEAGGPGDTQYF	TGTGCCAGCAGTTTAAACGAGGCGGGAGGGCCGGGAGATACGCAGTATTTT
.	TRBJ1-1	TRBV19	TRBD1	CASRTGNTEAFF	TGTGCCAGCCGGACAGGGAACACTGAAGCTTTCTTT
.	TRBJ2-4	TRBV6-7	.	CASTLQGAKNIQYF	TGTGCCAGCACCCTACAAGGGGCCAAAAACATTCAGTACTTC
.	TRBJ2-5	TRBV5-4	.	CASSPRGGPQETQYF	TGTGCCAGCAGCCCACGAGGGGGGCCCCAAGAGACCCAGTACTTC
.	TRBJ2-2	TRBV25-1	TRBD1	CASRNRGNTGELFF	TGTGCCAGCAGGAACAGGGGGAACACCGGGGAGCTGTTTTTT
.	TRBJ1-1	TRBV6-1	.	CASSERRINTEAFF	TGTGCCAGCAGTGAAAGGCGGATTAACACTGAAGCTTTCTTT
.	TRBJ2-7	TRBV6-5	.	CASSPRVGTYEQYF	TGTGCCAGCAGCCCCAGGGTAGGGACCTACGAGCAGTACTTC
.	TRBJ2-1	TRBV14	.	CASSQDGYNEQFF	TGTGCCAGCAGCCAAGACGGCTACAATGAGCAGTTCTTC
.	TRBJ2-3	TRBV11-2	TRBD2	CASSPRAGGATSTDTQYF	TGTGCCAGCAGCCCGAGGGCGGGGGGGGCCACTAGCACAGATACGCAGTATTTT
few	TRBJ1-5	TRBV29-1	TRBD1	CSVGQGADQPQHF	TGCAGCGTCGGACAGGGGGCCGATCAGCCCCAGCATTTT
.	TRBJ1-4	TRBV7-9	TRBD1	CASSLTAGGGEKLFF	TGTGCCAGCAGCTTAACGGCAGGGGGCGGCGAAAAACTGTTTTTT
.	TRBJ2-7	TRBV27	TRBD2	CASSSQLAGGSEQYF	TGTGCCAGCAGTTCGCAATTAGCGGGAGGGAGCGAGCAGTACTTC
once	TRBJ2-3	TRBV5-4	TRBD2	CASSLGLASTDTQYF	TGTGCCAGCAGCTTGGGACTAGCTAGCACAGATACGCAGTATTTT
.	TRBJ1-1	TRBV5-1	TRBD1	CASSSPPRTGGTEAFF	TGCGCCAGCAGCTCCCCGCCTAGGACAGGGGGCACTGAAGCTTTCTTT
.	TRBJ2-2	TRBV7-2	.	CASSPRPSNTGELFF	TGTGCCAGCAGCCCGAGACCTTCCAACACCGGGGAGCTGTTTTTT
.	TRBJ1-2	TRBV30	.	CAWSVSQGDYGYTF	TGTGCCTGGAGTGTAAGCCAGGGAGACTATGGCTACACCTTC
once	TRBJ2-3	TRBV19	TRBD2	CASSPGLAFSTDTQYF	TGTGCCAGTAGTCCAGGACTAGCGTTTAGCACAGATACGCAGTATTTT
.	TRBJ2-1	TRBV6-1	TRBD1	CASSEAGWDRVGNEQFF	TGTGCCAGCAGTGAAGCGGGTTGGGACAGGGTCGGCAATGAGCAGTTCTTC
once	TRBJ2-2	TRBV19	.	CASSIRGIGSGELFF	TGTGCCAGTAGTATAAGAGGGATCGGTTCCGGGGAGCTGTTTTTT
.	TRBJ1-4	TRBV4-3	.	CASSQDHSNEKLFF	TGCGCCAGCAGCCAAGACCACAGTAATGAAAAACTGTTTTTT
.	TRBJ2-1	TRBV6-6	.	CASSYGGLRNEQFF	TGTGCCAGCAGTTACGGGGGACTTCGCAATGAGCAGTTCTTC
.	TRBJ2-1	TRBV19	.	CASSKGLRAGNVEQFF	TGTGCCAGTAGTAAAGGCCTAAGGGCCGGGAACGTTGAGCAGTTCTTC